The T cell receptor beta chain described here comes from a study of blood T cell repertoires in COVID-19. Recovery among Cohort 3 donors was established by two negative PCRs, clearance, or symptom resolution. With 5 bases removed from V and 10 bases from J, the gap between germline ends came to 21 bases. Germline CDR1 MDHEN, CDR2 SYDVKM. The CDR3 has 15 residues. The repertoire was sequenced with immunoSEQ multiplex PCR; TCRdb's copy has only in-frame clones and lacks some. The repertoire holds around 310,000 clones, with roughly 90% as singletons. V and J are TRBV28 and TRBJ2-1; weak D call: TRBD2 (6 bases). The material sequenced was PBMCs or T cells enriched from blood (not recorded which). The TCR originated in a woman in her 40s who had recovered from COVID-19. The CDR3 reads CASSTQGLALGEQFF. The CDR3 DNA sequence: TGTGCCAGCAGTACCCAGGGACTGGCCCTAGGGGAGCAGTTCTTC.